Below are 29 T cell receptor beta chains sequenced from a single sample in a study of control samples from healthy donors and cancer patients. Some clones are missing from TCRdb's copy, which holds only in-frame ones; the method was immunoSEQ multiplex PCR. The table includes around 150,000 clones, roughly 90% detected once. Sequencing was performed on blood. These receptors were obtained from a man aged 25-45 years in good health.

The rearrangement links TRBV7-9 to TRBJ2-6; D is possibly TRBD1 (6 bases). With 10 bases removed from V and 1 base from J, the gap between germline ends came to 17 bases. CDR1 is SEHNR, CDR2 FQNEAQ, per germline (reference sequence). This CDR3 region has 16 residues. This CDR3 reads CATARDGQSGANVLTF. In nucleotides, the CDR3 is TGTGCCACCGCCCGGGACGGACAGTCTGGGGCCAACGTCCTGACTTTC.

The genes are TRBV24-1 and TRBJ2-2; TRBD1 agrees at 9 bases. The germline V gene has CDR1 KGHDR and CDR2 SFDVKD. The CDR3 is 19 amino acids. Germline trimming cut 4 bases from V and 1 base from J; bases unmatched to any gene: 12. The CDR3 DNA sequence: TGTGCCACCAGTGAACCCGGGACAGGGTTTGGTCGGAACACCGGGGAGCTGTTTTTT. Translating gives CATSEPGTGFGRNTGELFF.

The chain is built from TRBV6-2 or TRBV6-3 and TRBJ1-4; unclear D gene. From germline, CDR1 is MNHEY and CDR2 SVGEGT. The CDR3 is 13 amino acids. The V gene lost 5 bases and the J gene lost 4 bases, with 8 bases spanning the gap. The CDR3 nucleotides read TGTGCCAGCAGTCGTTGGAATAATGAAAAACTGTTTTTT. Its protein is CASSRWNNEKLFF.

This sequence joins TRBV19 and TRBJ1-6; D remains ambiguous. Germline V lookup: CDR1 LNHDA, CDR2 SQIVND (reference sequence). Trimming left V 6 bases short and J 0 bases short, with 18 bases between. CDR3 length: 18 residues. The CDR3 protein is CASSPPARRYSYNSPLHF. The CDR3, as DNA: TGTGCCAGTAGCCCCCCAGCGCGGCGGTACTCCTATAATTCACCCCTCCACTTT. Looking up the rest from reference TRBV19 and TRBJ1-6 gives the full variable domain: DGGITQSPKYLFRKEGQNVTLSCEQNLNHDAMYWYRQDPGQGLRLIYYSQIVNDFQKGDIAEGYSVSREKKESFPLTVTSAQKNPTAFYLCASSPPARRYSYNSPLHFGNGTRLTVT.

The chain couples TRBV3-1 (or the pseudogene TRBV3-2) to TRBJ1-5; TRBD1 aligns across 9 bases. This CDR3 is built from 17 residues. Germline V CDR1 and CDR2: LGHDT, YNNKEL (reference sequence). V lost 1 base, J lost 2 bases, and 6 bases stayed unmatched. The DNA of the CDR3 is TGTGCCAGCAGCCAAGGTCGTACAGGGGGCCGCAATCAGCCCCAGCATTTT. This translates into CASSQGRTGGRNQPQHF.

V and J are TRBV30 and TRBJ2-1, with 10 bases that match TRBD2. In germline, CDR1 is GTSNPN, CDR2 SVGIG (reference sequence). This CDR3 region has 15 residues. The J segment lost 8 bases and the V segment lost 3 bases, leaving 10 bases of the junction unmatched. The CDR3 DNA is TGTGCCTGGAGGAAAGCGGGAGGGCCGGAGTATGAGCAGTTCTTC. It specifies CAWRKAGGPEYEQFF.

V usage is TRBV24-1 and J usage is TRBJ2-1; possible D gene TRBD1, 5 bases. CDR1 KGHDR and CDR2 SFDVKD come from the germline V gene. The V end was cut by 5 bases, the J end by 14 bases, with 24 bases between. The CDR3 length is 15 residues. In DNA, the CDR3 is TGTGCCACCAGTGCCCTGGACAACATGGGCTGGCTAAAGTTCTTC. Translating it yields CATSALDNMGWLKFF.

V gene TRBV9 combines with J gene TRBJ2-2; D gene uncertain. Trimming took 1 base from V and 5 from J, leaving 6 bases between them. There are 13 residues in the CDR3. Germline assignment: CDR1 SGDLS and CDR2 YYNGEE. CDR3 nucleotide sequence: TGTGCCAGCAGCGTACTGGGGACCGGGGAGCTGTTTTTT. This translates into CASSVLGTGELFF.

CDR3 sequence reads: CASRKEGTNTGELFF. CDR3 DNA: TGTGCCAGCAGGAAGGAGGGGACGAACACCGGGGAGCTGTTTTTT. The chain is built from TRBV6-5 and TRBJ2-2, with D maybe TRBD2 (6 bases). Deletions cut 6 bases from V and 0 bases from J, with 11 bases between. CDR1 is MNHEY, CDR2 SVGAGI, per germline. The CDR3 consists of 15 residues.

The chain joins TRBV3-1 (or the pseudogene TRBV3-2) to TRBJ2-7; either TRBD1 or TRBD2 may fit D (5 bases each). This CDR3 comprises 12 residues. Germline-derived CDR1 and CDR2 are LGHDT and YNNKEL (reference sequence). V was clipped by 4 bases and J by 7 bases, with 11 bases between them. The DNA for the CDR3 is TGTGCCAGCAGCCCGGGGCTAGGTGAGCAGTACTTC. Its translation is CASSPGLGEQYF.

The rearrangement links TRBV6-5 to TRBJ2-1; D is unresolved. Germline CDR1 MNHEY, CDR2 SVGAGI. Trimming left V 7 bases short and J 3 bases short, with 10 bases between. The CDR3 is 13 amino acids. The CDR3, as DNA: TGTGCCAGCACCTTCACCCTCTACAATGAGCAGTTCTTC. Amino acid sequence: CASTFTLYNEQFF.

This chain joins TRBV6-5 and TRBJ1-3, with D tentatively TRBD1 (5 bases). The CDR3 spans 16 residues. Germline values: CDR1 MNHEY, CDR2 SVGAGI. V lost 0 bases and J lost 9, with 18 bases in between. The CDR3 DNA reads as TGTGCCAGCAGTTACTCGGGGGACGGTTATAGGGGCACCATATATTTT. Its translation: CASSYSGDGYRGTIYF.

The chain combines TRBV4-1 with TRBJ1-2; a weak D match, TRBD1 (5 bases). Germline loops: CDR1 MGHRA, CDR2 YSYEKL. This CDR3 is 14 amino acids long. The V gene lost 0 bases and the J gene lost 5 bases, with 10 bases spanning the gap. The DNA of the CDR3 is TGCGCCAGCAGCCAAGAGGGGAAGGGGTATGGCTACACCTTC. Amino acids: CASSQEGKGYGYTF.

The J gene is TRBJ2-5, the V gene TRBV4-1; no clear D. Germline assignment: CDR1 MGHRA and CDR2 YSYEKL. This CDR3 is built from 14 residues. Trimming stripped 1 base from V and 5 bases from J, with 11 bases between. CDR3 bases: TGCGCCAGCAGCCAAGTGGAGAGCGTGGAGACCCAGTACTTC. It codes for CASSQVESVETQYF.

The chain joins TRBV28 to TRBJ1-6, with D possibly TRBD1 on 6 matching bases. The CDR3 consists of 14 residues. The ends were cut back, 6 bases at V and 9 bases at J, with 15 bases in the middle. Germline V gene sequence: CDR1 MDHEN, CDR2 SYDVKM. CDR3 in amino acids: CASRDRTGGSPLHF. CDR3 nucleotides: TGTGCCAGCAGAGACAGGACCGGGGGTTCACCCCTCCACTTT.

The chain combines TRBV27 with TRBJ2-4, with D possibly matching TRBD1 (5 bases). Germline CDR1 and CDR2: MNHEY and SMNVEV (reference sequence). Trimming took off 3 bases at V and 0 bases at J, with 15 bases between the two ends. CDR3 length equals 17 residues. The CDR3 DNA reads TGTGCCAGCAGTTTCGCCATTGACAGCAAAGCCAAAAACATTCAGTACTTC. Its protein product is CASSFAIDSKAKNIQYF.

The chain links TRBV28 to TRBJ2-5; either TRBD1 or TRBD2 may supply D (7 bases each). Germline assignment: CDR1 MDHEN and CDR2 SYDVKM. Trimming left V 10 bases short and J 4 bases short, with 19 bases between. CDR3 length: 14 residues. The CDR3 region is CANDREGIRETQYF. CDR3 DNA sequence: TGTGCCAACGACAGGGAGGGGATTCGAGAGACCCAGTACTTC.

This clone appeared a few times. The V gene is TRBV4-1, the J gene TRBJ2-1; 8 bases are shared with TRBD2. Trimming took 1 base from V and 0 from J; bases not matched to a gene: 5. Germline V gives CDR1 MGHRA, CDR2 YSYEKL. This CDR3 is built from 17 residues. The CDR3: CASSQVERGSSYNEQFF. CDR3 bases: TGCGCCAGCAGCCAAGTCGAGCGGGGGAGCTCCTACAATGAGCAGTTCTTC.

J is TRBJ1-2 and V is TRBV5-1; D not certain. Trimming left V 0 bases short and J 6 bases short, with 12 bases between. This CDR3 has 14 residues. Germline V CDR1 and CDR2: SGHRS, YFSETQ. CDR3 protein: CASSLAPSMDGYTF. CDR3 nucleotides: TGCGCCAGCAGCTTGGCCCCTTCTATGGATGGCTACACCTTC.

This clone was observed once. The J gene is TRBJ2-1, the V gene TRBV3-1 (or the pseudogene TRBV3-2); D unclear. Trimming pared 9 bases from V and 4 bases from J, leaving 16 bases between. The V gene's germline CDR1 is LGHDT and CDR2 YNNKEL (reference sequence). This CDR3 has 14 amino acids. The CDR3 nucleotides read TGTGCCAGATTCCTTGGATTACCTTACAATGAGCAGTTCTTC. Its translation is CARFLGLPYNEQFF.

The genes are TRBV20-1 and TRBJ2-1, with TRBD1 as a possible D gene (5 bases). The ends were cut back, 6 bases at V and 6 bases at J, with 9 bases in the middle. The germline gives CDR1 DFQATT, CDR2 SNEGSKA (reference sequence). The CDR3 has 11 residues. The CDR3 spells CSARQFNEQFF. Here the CDR3 DNA reads TGCAGTGCCAGACAGTTCAATGAGCAGTTCTTC.

The chain has TRBV10-3 and TRBJ2-3, with 9 bases matching TRBD2. Unmatched junction bases numbered 3, after V lost 5 bases and J lost 0 bases. CDR1 is ENHRY and CDR2 is SYGVKD in the germline V gene. This CDR3 region has 15 residues. In nucleotides, the CDR3 is TGTGCCATCAGTCTAGCGGGGCCTAGCACAGATACGCAGTATTTT. Translated, it gives CAISLAGPSTDTQYF.

The chain has TRBV5-7 and TRBJ1-1; possible D gene TRBD1, 6 bases. Being an ORF, TRBV5-7 has a function that is uncertain. This CDR3 contains 13 residues. V was clipped by 2 bases and J by 4 bases, with 9 bases between them. Written as DNA, the CDR3 is TGTGCCAGCAGCTTCAGGGGAGGCACTGAAGCTTTCTTT. It codes for CASSFRGGTEAFF.

The V and J genes are TRBV5-8 and TRBJ1-2; 7 positions agree with TRBD1. The CDR3 covers 15 residues. The germline V gene encodes CDR1 SGHTS and CDR2 YDEGEE. The J segment lost 5 bases and the V segment lost 0 bases, leaving 7 bases of the junction unmatched. CDR3 in amino acids: CASSLEGGAVYGYTF. The CDR3 nucleotides are TGTGCCAGCAGCTTGGAAGGGGGCGCAGTATATGGCTACACCTTC. The whole variable domain, filled in from reference TRBV5-8 and TRBJ1-2, reads EAGVTQSPTHLIKTRGQQATLRCSPISGHTSVYWYQQALGLGLQFLLWYDEGEERNRGNFPPRFSGRQFPNYSSELNVNALELEDSALYLCASSLEGGAVYGYTFGSGTRLTVV.

The chain carries TRBV24-1 and TRBJ2-2; D gene ambiguous. The CDR3 loop spans 16 amino acids. Trimming left V 3 bases short and J 4 bases short, with 14 bases between. Germline V CDR1 and CDR2: KGHDR, SFDVKD. CDR3 loop: CATSDRGEATTGELFF. The CDR3 nucleotides are TGTGCCACCAGTGATCGTGGAGAGGCTACCACCGGGGAGCTGTTTTTT.

The chain combines TRBV7-8 with TRBJ2-3; D could derive from TRBD1 or TRBD2 (5 bases each). V gave up 4 bases and J gave up 4 bases, with 15 bases separating them. Germline values: CDR1 SGHVS, CDR2 FQNEAQ. This CDR3 region has 15 residues. CDR3 nucleotide sequence: TGTGCCAGCAGCTCGGAGTGGCAGGGAGCAGATACGCAGTATTTT. Amino acid sequence: CASSSEWQGADTQYF.

The chain has TRBV7-9 and TRBJ2-1; 13 positions agree with TRBD2. V dropped 6 bases and J dropped 5; count of bases not matched to a gene: 4. CDR1 and CDR2 (germline): SEHNR, FQNEAQ (reference sequence). The CDR3 contains 15 residues. CDR3 in amino acids: CASRLTSGGDNEQFF. The DNA of the CDR3 is TGTGCCAGCAGACTCACTAGCGGGGGGGACAATGAGCAGTTCTTC.

The chain couples TRBV25-1 to TRBJ2-7; D remains ambiguous. CDR1 and CDR2 from the germline V gene are MGHDK and SYGVNS. V was pared by 0 bases and J by 0 bases, with 9 bases between. This CDR3 region has 15 residues. The CDR3 protein is CASSEYGPTSYEQYF. The CDR3 DNA sequence: TGTGCCAGCAGTGAATACGGACCTACCTCCTACGAGCAGTACTTC.

CDR3 region: CASSSRPSSSGYTF. The CDR3 region has the DNA TGTGCCAGCAGCTCAAGACCATCCTCGTCGGGCTACACCTTC. The chain has TRBV9 and TRBJ1-2; D ambiguous. Trimming took off 4 bases at V and 8 bases at J, with 18 bases between the two ends. In germline, CDR1 is SGDLS, CDR2 YYNGEE. This CDR3 has 14 residues.